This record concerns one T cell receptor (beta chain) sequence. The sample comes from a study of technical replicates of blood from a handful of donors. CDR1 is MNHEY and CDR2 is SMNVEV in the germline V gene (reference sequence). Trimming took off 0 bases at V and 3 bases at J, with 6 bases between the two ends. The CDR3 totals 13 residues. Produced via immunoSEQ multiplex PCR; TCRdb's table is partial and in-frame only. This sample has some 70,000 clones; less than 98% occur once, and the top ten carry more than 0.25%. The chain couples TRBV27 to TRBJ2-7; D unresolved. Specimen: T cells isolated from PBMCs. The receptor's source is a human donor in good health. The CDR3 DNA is TGTGCCAGCAGTTTATCGATAGACTACGAGCAGTACTTC. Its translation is CASSLSIDYEQYF.